What follows are 25 T cell receptor beta chains derived from one specimen sequenced in a study of CD8 T cells in Susac syndrome. When the RNA was reverse transcribed, random hexamers were used with an input of about 0.5 to 1 ug. TCRdb re-called the immunoSEQ multiplex PCR reads through MiXCR, storing one row per CDR3 protein. Among 240,000 or so distinct CDR3 sequences, less than 96% were seen once, and the ten largest hold roughly 0.1%. Material: CD4+ T cells from PBMCs. These receptors all come from a human donor with Susac syndrome.

The chain employs TRBV5-4 and TRBJ2-7, with TRBD2 identical over 9 bases. Germline assignment: CDR1 SGHNT and CDR2 YYREEE (reference sequence). This CDR3 comprises 15 residues. The V and J ends lost 0 bases and 4 bases, in that order; junction bases with no gene match: 5. CDR3 in amino acids: CASSLDSGSIYEQYF. The CDR3 DNA reads as TGTGCCAGCAGCTTGGATAGCGGGAGTATTTACGAGCAGTACTTC.

V and J are TRBV7-9 and TRBJ2-6, with D possibly matching TRBD2 (5 bases). The V and J ends lost 5 bases and 0 bases respectively, with 20 bases between them. Germline V gives CDR1 SEHNR, CDR2 FQNEAQ (reference sequence). This CDR3 contains 19 residues. Here the CDR3 DNA reads TGTGCCAGCAGCCCCCTAGATGGGAGAGATTTCTCTGGGGCCAACGTCCTGACTTTC. Translating it yields CASSPLDGRDFSGANVLTF. Variable domain in full (rest from reference TRBV7-9 and TRBJ2-6): DTGVSQNPRHKITKRGQNVTFRCDPISEHNRLYWYRQTLGQGPEFLTYFQNEAQLEKSRLLSDRFSAERPKGSFSTLEIQRTEQGDSAMYLCASSPLDGRDFSGANVLTFGAGSRLTVL.

V is TRBV20-1 and J is TRBJ2-7; 7 bases fit TRBD1. With V trimmed by 6 bases and J by 1 base, 9 bases remained unmatched. The CDR3 contains 14 residues. The germline CDR1 and CDR2 sequences are DFQATT and SNEGSKA (reference sequence). The CDR3, as DNA: TGCAGTGCCGCACCTCCGGGACAGTCCTACGAGCAGTACTTC. Its translation is CSAAPPGQSYEQYF.

This chain joins TRBV12-3 or TRBV12-4 and TRBJ2-6; unclear D gene. The CDR3 loop spans 13 amino acids. Deletions cut 7 bases from V and 3 bases from J, with 7 bases between. The CDR3 DNA reads TGTGCCAGCACCCGAAATGGGGCCAACGTCCTGACTTTC. Amino acid sequence: CASTRNGANVLTF.

The chain links TRBV9 to TRBJ2-7; TRBD2 might be the D (6 bases). The CDR3 is made up of 13 amino acids. Germline V gene data show CDR1 as SGDLS and CDR2 as YYNGEE. The germline V and J ends were trimmed by 0 bases and 6 bases, with 10 bases remaining between them. This chain's CDR3 is CASSVGRGSEQYF. CDR3 nucleotide sequence: TGTGCCAGCAGCGTAGGGAGGGGTAGCGAGCAGTACTTC.

The chain joins TRBV12-3 or TRBV12-4 to TRBJ1-1; possibly TRBD1 for D (5 bases). The CDR3 sequence is 13 residues long. Deletions cut 9 bases from V and 5 bases from J, with 16 bases between. The CDR3 sequence: CARKSGASTEAFF. CDR3 nucleotide sequence: TGTGCCAGAAAAAGCGGGGCTTCGACTGAAGCTTTCTTT.

The chain is built from TRBV9 and TRBJ2-1, with D possibly TRBD2 on 6 matching bases. CDR3 size: 14 residues. Germline V gene data show CDR1 as SGDLS and CDR2 as YYNGEE. Trimming took 3 bases from V and 1 from J, leaving 8 bases between them. The CDR3 sequence: CASSGSGSYNEQFF. CDR3 DNA: TGTGCCAGCAGCGGTAGCGGATCCTACAATGAGCAGTTCTTC.

This clonotype has just one count. The gene calls are TRBV25-1 and TRBJ1-1; 7 bases fit TRBD1. There are 12 residues in the CDR3. V shed 7 bases, J shed 11 bases, and the junction held 10 bases outside the gene matches. CDR1 is MGHDK and CDR2 is SYGVNS in the germline V gene. The CDR3 is CASIRQGQGAFF. As DNA, the CDR3 is TGTGCCAGCATTCGACAGGGCCAAGGGGCTTTCTTT.

The V gene is TRBV7-9, the J gene TRBJ1-1; D is possibly TRBD1 (5 bases). Trimming pared 1 base from V and 4 bases from J, leaving 10 bases between. The CDR3 runs to 14 residues. The germline CDR1 and CDR2 sequences are SEHNR and FQNEAQ (reference sequence). The CDR3 region has the DNA TGTGCCAGCAGCTTAGAGGCAGGGTTCACTGAAGCTTTCTTT. Amino acid sequence: CASSLEAGFTEAFF. Filled out from reference TRBV7-9 and TRBJ1-1, the complete variable domain reads DTGVSQNPRHKITKRGQNVTFRCDPISEHNRLYWYRQTLGQGPEFLTYFQNEAQLEKSRLLSDRFSAERPKGSFSTLEIQRTEQGDSAMYLCASSLEAGFTEAFFGQGTRLTVV.

The chain joins TRBV15 to TRBJ1-2; perhaps TRBD1 as D (6 bases). The CDR3 is made up of 14 amino acids. The germline CDR1 and CDR2 sequences are LNHNV and YYDKDF (reference sequence). Trimming took off 4 bases at V and 8 bases at J, with 17 bases between the two ends. Here the CDR3 DNA reads TGTGCCACCAGCAAAAAACAGGGCCCCAGGGGCTACACCTTC. Translated: CATSKKQGPRGYTF.

The rearrangement uses TRBV18 and TRBJ1-4, with D uncertain. The CDR3 runs to 16 residues. Germline-derived CDR1 and CDR2 are KGHSH and LQKENI. V was clipped by 4 bases and J by 2 bases, with 14 bases between them. The CDR3 loop is CASSRSRAGTNEKLFF. The DNA for the CDR3 is TGTGCCAGCTCACGGTCCCGGGCCGGTACTAATGAAAAACTGTTTTTT.

The V call is TRBV12-3 or TRBV12-4, the J call TRBJ1-2; D possibly corresponds to TRBD1 (6 bases). With 5 bases removed from V and 8 bases from J, the gap between germline ends came to 12 bases. The CDR3 has 12 residues. The CDR3 DNA reads as TGTGCCAGCAGTATTCAGGGGAACGGCTACACCTTC. It yields the protein CASSIQGNGYTF.

This clonotype was seen only once. This rearrangement joins TRBV27 to TRBJ1-5; D is ambiguous. Trimming left V 10 bases short and J 2 bases short, with 12 bases between. The germline gives CDR1 MNHEY, CDR2 SMNVEV (reference sequence). This CDR3 spans 13 amino acids. For the CDR3, the DNA is TGTGCCACCGGCCCGGACGGCAATCAGCCCCAGCATTTT. This sequence encodes CATGPDGNQPQHF.

The chain links TRBV20-1 to TRBJ2-7; TRBD2 matches at 7 bases. V lost 5 bases and J lost 0; bases outside the gene matches: 7. The CDR3 runs to 14 residues. The V gene's germline CDR1 is DFQATT and CDR2 SNEGSKA (reference sequence). CDR3 residues: CSALTSRGSYEQYF. As DNA, the CDR3 is TGCAGTGCTTTGACTAGCCGGGGCTCCTACGAGCAGTACTTC.

The rearrangement links TRBV29-1 to TRBJ1-1; D is unresolved. The CDR3 runs 13 residues. Deletions cut 1 base from V and 4 bases from J, with 10 bases between. Germline lookup yields CDR1 SQVTM and CDR2 ANQGSEA. The CDR3 nucleotides are TGCAGCGTTGAAGGTAGGAGTGGCACTGAAGCTTTCTTT. Translating it yields CSVEGRSGTEAFF.

This clonotype showed up just once. CDR3: CASSSGTPRGGELFF. Here the CDR3 DNA reads TGTGCCAGCAGTTCCGGGACCCCGAGGGGCGGGGAGCTGTTTTTT. The V and J genes are TRBV27 and TRBJ2-2; the D gene could be TRBD1 or TRBD2 (5 bases each). The germline V gene encodes CDR1 MNHEY and CDR2 SMNVEV (reference sequence). V dropped 4 bases and J dropped 7 bases, with 16 bases sitting between them. The CDR3 is made up of 15 amino acids.

This sequence joins TRBV5-4 and TRBJ2-1; perhaps TRBD2 as D (5 bases). V lost 1 base and J lost 5, with 7 bases in between. This CDR3 contains 13 residues. CDR1 and CDR2 from the germline V gene are SGHNT and YYREEE (reference sequence). CDR3 loop: CASSLTADNEQFF. The CDR3 DNA reads as TGTGCCAGCAGCTTGACAGCGGACAATGAGCAGTTCTTC.

Only a few counts were recorded for this clonotype. The chain recombines TRBV2 with TRBJ2-3; D uncertain. The germline V gene has CDR1 SNHLY and CDR2 FYNNEI. The CDR3 runs 13 residues. V was cut by 9 bases and J by 1 base, with 11 bases left in between. CDR3 protein: CARGAAGTDTQYF. DNA for the CDR3: TGTGCCAGAGGAGCAGCCGGCACAGATACGCAGTATTTT.

This rearrangement joins TRBV4-1 to TRBJ1-2; perhaps TRBD1 as D (5 bases). The germline V gene has CDR1 MGHRA and CDR2 YSYEKL. Trimming removed 3 bases from V and 1 base from J, with 15 bases in between. The CDR3 loop spans 16 amino acids. The CDR3 DNA is TGCGCCAGCAGCCAGGGGGGAAAGAGCCTTAACTATGGCTACACCTTC. Its protein is CASSQGGKSLNYGYTF.

This chain links TRBV9 with TRBJ2-4; 7 nucleotides match TRBD1. Trimming took 0 bases from V and 6 from J; bases not matched to a gene: 6. This CDR3 has 15 residues. Germline V lookup: CDR1 SGDLS, CDR2 YYNGEE. The CDR3 is CASSVEPGTANIQYF. Here the CDR3 DNA reads TGTGCCAGCAGCGTAGAACCCGGGACAGCAAACATTCAGTACTTC.

This sequence joins TRBV5-1 and TRBJ2-5, with no clear D. Germline CDR1 SGHRS, CDR2 YFSETQ. This CDR3 is 15 amino acids long. V lost 0 bases and J lost 0, with 9 bases in between. The CDR3 DNA reads as TGCGCCAGCAGCTTGGGCACCTCGTACCAAGAGACCCAGTACTTC. Amino acid sequence: CASSLGTSYQETQYF.

The chain carries TRBV15 and TRBJ2-3, with D unclear. CDR1 and CDR2 from the germline V gene are LNHNV and YYDKDF (reference sequence). This CDR3 has 14 residues. V dropped 0 bases and J dropped 4 bases, with 8 bases sitting between them. The CDR3 protein is CATSRDLGPDTQYF. Written as DNA, the CDR3 is TGTGCCACCAGCAGAGATCTGGGCCCAGATACGCAGTATTTT.

The chain recombines TRBV30 with TRBJ2-5, with 13 bases that match TRBD2. The ends lost 0 bases at V and 4 bases at J; junction bases unmatched: 8. The CDR3 runs to 17 residues. The V gene's germline CDR1 is GTSNPN and CDR2 SVGIG (reference sequence). The CDR3, as DNA: TGTGCCTGGAGTGTAGGACTAGCGGGAGAGGGGAGAGAGACCCAGTACTTC. This encodes CAWSVGLAGEGRETQYF.

This chain links TRBV6-5 with TRBJ2-5; D might be TRBD2 (6 bases). CDR3 length: 18 amino acids. Germline values: CDR1 MNHEY, CDR2 SVGAGI. Trimming removed 0 bases from V and 7 bases from J, with 24 bases in between. CDR3 protein: CASSYSSRSGLPEGTQYF. The CDR3, as DNA: TGTGCCAGCAGTTACTCGAGTCGTTCGGGACTCCCCGAGGGGACCCAGTACTTC.

This clonotype appeared once. The chain recombines TRBV7-6 with TRBJ1-2; D not resolved. The CDR3 runs to 14 residues. Germline-derived CDR1 and CDR2 are SGHVS and FNYEAQ. V gave up 10 bases and J gave up 0 bases, with 15 bases separating them. The CDR3, as DNA: TGTGCCACCGGGAGCCCCTGGACTAACTATGGCTACACCTTC. Its translation: CATGSPWTNYGYTF.